Given below is one T cell receptor (beta chain) in context. This specimen belongs to a study of cytomegalovirus exposure and HLA in healthy donors. PCR amplification relied on 60 Vbeta primers (plus 13 Jbeta primers). Some clones are missing from TCRdb's copy, which holds only in-frame ones; the method was immunoSEQ multiplex PCR. The sample has under 250,000 clones, 79% seen once; the top ten hold about 1.5%. The sequence derives from a man aged 45 to 65 in good health and CMV-seronegative. The specimen sequenced was PBMCs.

The CDR3 sequence is CSVGSPYLNYGYTF. The CDR3 region has the DNA TGCAGCGTTGGTTCTCCTTATCTTAACTATGGCTACACCTTC. The chain is built from TRBV29-1 and TRBJ1-2; no definite D call. Germline CDR1 reads SQVTM; CDR2 reads ANQGSEA. Trimming took 4 bases from V and 1 from J, leaving 13 bases between them. There are 14 residues in the CDR3.